This T cell receptor (beta chain) is from a study of cytomegalovirus exposure and HLA in healthy donors. Assay: immunoSEQ multiplex PCR; the TCRdb copy retains only in-frame clones and omits some. The sample consists of roughly 220,000 clones, 90% to 95% of them appearing once. The CDR3 sequence is 14 residues long. V was cut by 2 bases and J by 3 bases, with 8 bases left in between. The germline V gene has CDR1 MNHEY and CDR2 SMNVEV (reference sequence). The sample consisted of PBMCs. The receptor was derived from a woman under 30 in good health and CMV-seronegative. This chain connects TRBV27 to TRBJ1-5, with a weak D call TRBD1 (6 bases). CDR3 nucleotide sequence: TGTGCCAGCAGTTTAAGGGGGAACAATCAGCCCCAGCATTTT. It codes for CASSLRGNNQPQHF.